Shown below are 18 T cell receptor beta chains from a single sample sequenced in a study of CD8 T cells in Susac syndrome. Reverse transcription of about 0.5 to 1 ug RNA used random hexamers. Via MiXCR, TCRdb re-called the immunoSEQ multiplex PCR reads, giving one row per CDR3 protein. The sample carries roughly 150,000 distinct CDR3 sequences, 92% recorded once. The specimen was CD4+ T cells from PBMCs. The receptors originated from a human donor in good health.

The chain has TRBV3-1 and TRBJ2-1; D is possibly TRBD2 (6 bases). This CDR3 spans 13 amino acids. CDR1 and CDR2 from the germline V gene are LGHDT and YNNKEL (reference sequence). Trimming stripped 4 bases from V and 5 bases from J, with 9 bases between. The CDR3 sequence is CASSPPGDNEQFF. The CDR3, as DNA: TGTGCCAGCAGCCCTCCGGGGGACAATGAGCAGTTCTTC.

DNA of the CDR3: TGCGCCAGCAGCTTGGTGGGACTAGCGGGGGCTGGTTCCTACAATGAGCAGTTCTTC. Its translation is CASSLVGLAGAGSYNEQFF. This sequence joins TRBV5-1 and TRBJ2-1; 14 positions match TRBD2. The CDR3 consists of 19 residues. CDR1 is SGHRS and CDR2 is YFSETQ in the germline V gene. V trimming: 0 bases; J trimming: 1 base; junction bases outside the gene matches: 6.

This clonotype came up once. The chain joins TRBV10-1 to TRBJ2-7; TRBD2 aligns across 9 bases. V shed 0 bases and J 2 bases; nucleotides not matched to a gene: 5. CDR3 size: 16 residues. Germline CDR1 is WNHNN and CDR2 is SYGVQD (reference sequence). The CDR3 nucleotides read TGCGCCAGCAGTGAGTCTACTAGCGGGTCACCCTACGAGCAGTACTTC. It yields the protein CASSESTSGSPYEQYF.

V is TRBV5-1 and J is TRBJ2-3; weak D call: TRBD1 (5 bases). The V gene lost 5 bases and the J gene lost 5 bases, with 15 bases spanning the gap. Germline CDR1 SGHRS, CDR2 YFSETQ. The CDR3 contains 14 residues. Here the CDR3 reads CASSRGALGDTQYF. The CDR3 DNA reads as TGCGCCAGCAGTAGGGGTGCCTTAGGAGATACGCAGTATTTT.

This clonotype was counted only a few times. This rearrangement joins TRBV27 to TRBJ2-7, with D possibly matching TRBD1 (5 bases). The CDR3 runs to 11 residues. V was trimmed by 9 bases and J by 3 bases, leaving 9 bases between them. From germline, CDR1 is MNHEY and CDR2 SMNVEV (reference sequence). CDR3 sequence (DNA): TGTGCCAGTGGACACAGCTACGAGCAGTACTTC. Protein product: CASGHSYEQYF.

The CDR3 spells CSARVTSGPGIEQFF. CDR3 bases: TGCAGTGCTAGAGTGACTAGCGGCCCAGGGATTGAGCAGTTCTTC. The V call is TRBV20-1, the J call TRBJ2-1; 9 nucleotides align to TRBD2. The V gene end was trimmed by 1 base and the J gene end by 9 bases; junction bases not matched to a gene: 10. The germline gives CDR1 DFQATT, CDR2 SNEGSKA (reference sequence). This CDR3 spans 15 amino acids.

This chain connects TRBV5-4 to TRBJ2-5, with 7 bases lining up with TRBD1. Germline V gene lookup returns CDR1 SGHNT and CDR2 YYREEE (reference sequence). CDR3 length: 13 amino acids. V gave up 0 bases and J gave up 5 bases; unmatched junction bases: 1. In DNA form, the CDR3 reads TGTGCCAGCAGCTTGGTCAGGGGGGAGACCCAGTACTTC. Translating gives CASSLVRGETQYF.

The CDR3 is CASSLVWTHNEQFF. In DNA form, the CDR3 reads TGTGCCAGCAGCTTAGTGTGGACCCACAATGAGCAGTTCTTC. The chain links TRBV7-2 to TRBJ2-1; no definite D call. Trimming pared 1 base from V and 5 bases from J, leaving 9 bases between. Germline assignment: CDR1 SGHTA and CDR2 FQGNSA. This CDR3 contains 14 residues.

V usage is TRBV27 and J usage is TRBJ2-7; 8 bases map to TRBD1. V shed 4 bases, J shed 6 bases, and the junction held 11 bases outside the gene matches. The CDR3 covers 15 residues. Germline-derived CDR1 and CDR2 are MNHEY and SMNVEV (reference sequence). In nucleotides, the CDR3 is TGTGCCAGCAGTTACCACCTCGGACAGGGAGGCGAGCAGTACTTC. As protein: CASSYHLGQGGEQYF.

This chain connects TRBV29-1 to TRBJ2-7; a weak D match, TRBD1 (5 bases). Germline loops: CDR1 SQVTM, CDR2 ANQGSEA. The CDR3 sequence is 12 residues long. The V and J ends lost 4 bases and 4 bases respectively, with 11 bases between them. CDR3 loop: CSVGQFSYEQYF. The CDR3 DNA follows: TGCAGCGTTGGACAGTTCTCGTACGAGCAGTACTTC.

The V call is TRBV6-1, the J call TRBJ1-1; 7 bases are shared with TRBD1. Trimming took 7 bases from V and 1 from J; bases not matched to a gene: 12. Per germline, CDR1 MNHNS and CDR2 SASEGT. The CDR3 totals 16 residues. The CDR3 DNA reads as TGTGCCAGCAAGGGGGCCGAGACAGGGAAGAACACTGAAGCTTTCTTT. Residues: CASKGAETGKNTEAFF.

The chain combines TRBV20-1 with TRBJ2-5; possible D gene TRBD2, 5 bases. The V end lost 5 bases, the J end lost 2 bases, and 18 bases lay between the germline ends. Germline values: CDR1 DFQATT, CDR2 SNEGSKA (reference sequence). The CDR3 consists of 15 residues. CDR3 residues: CSAGLPEAFQETQYF. In DNA, the CDR3 is TGCAGTGCTGGACTTCCGGAGGCTTTTCAAGAGACCCAGTACTTC.

The chain uses TRBV7-9 and TRBJ2-5; a weak D match, TRBD1 (5 bases). This CDR3 is 14 amino acids long. V lost 3 bases, J lost 3 bases, and 11 bases lay in between. Germline values: CDR1 SEHNR, CDR2 FQNEAQ (reference sequence). For the CDR3, the DNA is TGTGCCAGCAGCTTTCAGGGCGTTAAAGAGACCCAGTACTTC. Its protein product is CASSFQGVKETQYF. The full variable domain, its missing parts supplied by reference TRBV7-9 and TRBJ2-5, is DTGVSQNPRHKITKRGQNVTFRCDPISEHNRLYWYRQTLGQGPEFLTYFQNEAQLEKSRLLSDRFSAERPKGSFSTLEIQRTEQGDSAMYLCASSFQGVKETQYFGPGTRLLVL.

This clonotype has only one observation. V is TRBV6-1 and J is TRBJ2-7; 8 positions agree with TRBD1. Losses at the gene ends were 4 bases for V and 2 bases for J; bases not matched to a gene: 10. This CDR3 is 16 amino acids long. CDR1 and CDR2 (germline): MNHNS, SASEGT. As DNA, the CDR3 is TGTGCCAGCAGTGCTTCCCCAGGGGGCCTAGCCTACGAGCAGTACTTC. This translates into CASSASPGGLAYEQYF.

This chain connects TRBV2 to TRBJ2-6; TRBD1 matches 11 bases. V gave up 5 bases and J gave up 2 bases; unmatched junction bases: 2. Per germline, CDR1 SNHLY and CDR2 FYNNEI. This CDR3 comprises 16 residues. CDR3 sequence (DNA): TGTGCCAGCAGTCGGGACAGGGGGACTGGGGCCAACGTCCTGACTTTC. Protein product: CASSRDRGTGANVLTF.

V and J are TRBV5-6 and TRBJ1-4, with D unresolved. In germline, CDR1 is SGHDT, CDR2 YYEEEE. The CDR3 is 17 amino acids. The V end lost 1 base, the J end lost 0 bases, and 13 bases lay between the germline ends. This CDR3 is CASSLLPRKATNEKLFF. Written as DNA, the CDR3 is TGTGCCAGCAGCTTGCTACCCCGGAAGGCAACTAATGAAAAACTGTTTTTT.

V usage is TRBV7-9 and J usage is TRBJ2-7; 7 bases are shared with TRBD2. Germline V CDR1 and CDR2: SEHNR, FQNEAQ (reference sequence). With V trimmed by 4 bases and J by 1 base, 1 base remained unmatched. This CDR3 is built from 13 residues. The CDR3 loop reads CASSSGGSYEQYF. For the CDR3, the DNA is TGTGCCAGCAGCTCCGGGGGGTCCTACGAGCAGTACTTC.

J is TRBJ1-1 and V is TRBV18, with D maybe TRBD1 (6 bases). The CDR3 has 15 amino acids. In germline, CDR1 is KGHSH, CDR2 LQKENI. The V gene lost 6 bases and the J gene lost 0 bases, with 14 bases spanning the gap. CDR3 in amino acids: CASSGGARMNTEAFF. In DNA form, the CDR3 reads TGTGCCAGCTCGGGGGGGGCTCGTATGAACACTGAAGCTTTCTTT.